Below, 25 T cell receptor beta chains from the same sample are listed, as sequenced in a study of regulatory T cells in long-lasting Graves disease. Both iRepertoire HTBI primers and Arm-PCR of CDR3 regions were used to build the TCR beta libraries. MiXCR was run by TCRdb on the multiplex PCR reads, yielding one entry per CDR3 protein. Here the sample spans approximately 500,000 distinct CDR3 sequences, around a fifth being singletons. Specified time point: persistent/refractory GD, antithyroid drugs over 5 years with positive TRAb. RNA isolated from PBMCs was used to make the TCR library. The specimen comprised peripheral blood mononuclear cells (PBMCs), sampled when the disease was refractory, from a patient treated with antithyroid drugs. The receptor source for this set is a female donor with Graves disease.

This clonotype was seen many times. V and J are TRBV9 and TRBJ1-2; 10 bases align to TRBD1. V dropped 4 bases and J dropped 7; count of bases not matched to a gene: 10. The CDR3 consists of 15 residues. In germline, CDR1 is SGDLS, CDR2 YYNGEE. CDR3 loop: CASSLFDRGLGGYTF. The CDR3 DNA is TGTGCCAGCAGCCTGTTCGACAGGGGGCTTGGTGGCTACACCTTC.

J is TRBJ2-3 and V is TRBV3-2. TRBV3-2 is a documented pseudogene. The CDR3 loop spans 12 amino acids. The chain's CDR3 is CASRVGTDTQYF. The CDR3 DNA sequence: TGTGCCAGCAGAGTGGGAACAGATACGCAGTATTTT.

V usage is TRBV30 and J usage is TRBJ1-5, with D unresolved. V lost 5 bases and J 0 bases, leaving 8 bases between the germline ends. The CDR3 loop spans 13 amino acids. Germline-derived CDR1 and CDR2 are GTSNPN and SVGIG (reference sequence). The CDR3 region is CAWGVDSNQPQHF. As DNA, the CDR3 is TGTGCCTGGGGGGTGGATAGCAATCAGCCCCAGCATTTT.

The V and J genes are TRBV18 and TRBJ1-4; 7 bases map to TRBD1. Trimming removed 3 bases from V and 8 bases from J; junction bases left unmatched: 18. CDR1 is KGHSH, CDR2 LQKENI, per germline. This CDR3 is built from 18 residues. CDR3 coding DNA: TGTGCCAGCTCACCGGAGGTGGCGAGGACAGGCGGCGGGGAAAAACTGTTTTTT. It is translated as CASSPEVARTGGGEKLFF.

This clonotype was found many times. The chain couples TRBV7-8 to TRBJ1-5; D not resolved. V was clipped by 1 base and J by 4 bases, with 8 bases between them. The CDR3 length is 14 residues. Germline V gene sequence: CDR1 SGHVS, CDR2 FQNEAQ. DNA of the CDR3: TGTGCCAGCAGCTTAGAGCCGGCTAATCAGCCCCAGCATTTT. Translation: CASSLEPANQPQHF.

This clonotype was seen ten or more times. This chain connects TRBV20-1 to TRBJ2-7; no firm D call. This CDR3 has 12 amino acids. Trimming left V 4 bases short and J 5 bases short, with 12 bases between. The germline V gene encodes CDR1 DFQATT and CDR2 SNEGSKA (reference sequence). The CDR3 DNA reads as TGCAGTGCTAAAAGGGATCTGGACGAGCAGTACTTC. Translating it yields CSAKRDLDEQYF.

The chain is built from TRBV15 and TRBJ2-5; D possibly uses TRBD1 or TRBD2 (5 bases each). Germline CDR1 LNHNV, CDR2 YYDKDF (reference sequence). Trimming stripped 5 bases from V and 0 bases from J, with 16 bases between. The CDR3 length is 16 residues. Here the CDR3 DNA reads TGTGCCACCAGCGGGACCGGGACGTTTTACCAAGAGACCCAGTACTTC. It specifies CATSGTGTFYQETQYF.

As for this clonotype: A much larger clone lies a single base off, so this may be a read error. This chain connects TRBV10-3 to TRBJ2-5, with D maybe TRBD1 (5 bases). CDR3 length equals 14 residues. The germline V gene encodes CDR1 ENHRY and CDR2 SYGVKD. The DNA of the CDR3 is TGTGCCAGCAGTCCGGTCACAGGCCAAGAGGCCCAGTACTTC. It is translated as CASSPVTGQEAQYF.

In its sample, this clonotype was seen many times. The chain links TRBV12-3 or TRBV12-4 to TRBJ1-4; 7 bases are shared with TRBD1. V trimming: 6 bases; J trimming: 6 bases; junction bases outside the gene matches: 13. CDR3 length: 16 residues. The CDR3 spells CASSVTGVPQDEKLFF. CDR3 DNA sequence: TGTGCCAGCAGCGTAACAGGGGTACCACAGGATGAAAAACTGTTTTTT.

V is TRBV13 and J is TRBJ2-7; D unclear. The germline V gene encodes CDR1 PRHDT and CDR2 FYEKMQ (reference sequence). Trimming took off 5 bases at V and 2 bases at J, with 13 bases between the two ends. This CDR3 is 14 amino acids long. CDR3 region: CASSRPATTYEQYF. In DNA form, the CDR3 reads TGTGCCAGCAGCCGACCCGCAACAACCTACGAGCAGTACTTC.

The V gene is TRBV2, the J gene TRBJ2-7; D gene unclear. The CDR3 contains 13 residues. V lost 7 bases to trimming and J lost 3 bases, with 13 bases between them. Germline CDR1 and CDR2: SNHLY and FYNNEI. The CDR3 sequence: CASKSPGSYEQYF. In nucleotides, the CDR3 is TGTGCCAGCAAATCCCCCGGCAGCTACGAGCAGTACTTC.

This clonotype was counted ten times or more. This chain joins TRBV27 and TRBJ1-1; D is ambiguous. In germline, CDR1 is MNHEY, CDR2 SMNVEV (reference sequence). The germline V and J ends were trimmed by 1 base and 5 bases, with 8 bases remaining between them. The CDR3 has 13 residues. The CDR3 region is CASSLFLGTEAFF. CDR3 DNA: TGTGCCAGCAGTTTATTCCTGGGGACTGAAGCTTTCTTT.

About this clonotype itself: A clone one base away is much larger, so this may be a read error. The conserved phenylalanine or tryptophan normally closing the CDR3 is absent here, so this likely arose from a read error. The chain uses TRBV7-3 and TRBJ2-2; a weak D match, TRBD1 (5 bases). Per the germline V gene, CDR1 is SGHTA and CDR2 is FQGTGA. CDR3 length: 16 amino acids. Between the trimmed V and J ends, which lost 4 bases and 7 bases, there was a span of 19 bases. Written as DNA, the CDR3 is TGTGCCAGCAGCTCGCTGGGGCGATGGAAGAGCGGGGAGCTGTTTTTG. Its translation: CASSSLGRWKSGELFL.

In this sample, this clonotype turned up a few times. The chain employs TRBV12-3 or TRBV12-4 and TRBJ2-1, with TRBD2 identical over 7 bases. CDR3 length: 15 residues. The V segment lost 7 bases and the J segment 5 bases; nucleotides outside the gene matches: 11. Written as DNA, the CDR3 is TGTGCCAGCATACAAGGGAGGGGTTGGGACAATGAGCAGTTCTTC. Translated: CASIQGRGWDNEQFF.

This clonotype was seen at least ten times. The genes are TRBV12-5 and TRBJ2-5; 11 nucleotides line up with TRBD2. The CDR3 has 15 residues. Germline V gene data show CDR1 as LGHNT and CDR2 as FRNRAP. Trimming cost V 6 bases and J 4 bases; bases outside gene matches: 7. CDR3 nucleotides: TGTGCTAGTGGGATTAGCGGGAGGGAGGGAGAGACCCAGTACTTC. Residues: CASGISGREGETQYF.

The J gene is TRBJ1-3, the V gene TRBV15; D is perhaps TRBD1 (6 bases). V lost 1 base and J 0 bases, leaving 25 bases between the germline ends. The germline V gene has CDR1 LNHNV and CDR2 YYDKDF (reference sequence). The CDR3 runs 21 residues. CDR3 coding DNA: TGTGCCACCAGCAGAGTGTGGCAACGAACCTCCACAGGGTACTCTGGAAACACCATATATTTT. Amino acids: CATSRVWQRTSTGYSGNTIYF.

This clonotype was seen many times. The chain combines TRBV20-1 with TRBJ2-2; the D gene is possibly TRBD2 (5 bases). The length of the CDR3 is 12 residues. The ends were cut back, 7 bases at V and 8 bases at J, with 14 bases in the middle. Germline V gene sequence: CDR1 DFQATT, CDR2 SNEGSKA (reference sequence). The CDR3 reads CSVARAAGELFF. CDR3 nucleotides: TGCAGTGTGGCGCGGGCAGCTGGGGAGCTGTTTTTT.

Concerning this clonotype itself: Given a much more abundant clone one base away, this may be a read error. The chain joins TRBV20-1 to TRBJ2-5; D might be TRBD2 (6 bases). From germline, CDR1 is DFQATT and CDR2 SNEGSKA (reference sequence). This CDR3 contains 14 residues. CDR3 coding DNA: TGCAGTGCTAGAGAGGGCGGGAAGGACGAGACCCGGTACTTC. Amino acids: CSAREGGKDETRYF.

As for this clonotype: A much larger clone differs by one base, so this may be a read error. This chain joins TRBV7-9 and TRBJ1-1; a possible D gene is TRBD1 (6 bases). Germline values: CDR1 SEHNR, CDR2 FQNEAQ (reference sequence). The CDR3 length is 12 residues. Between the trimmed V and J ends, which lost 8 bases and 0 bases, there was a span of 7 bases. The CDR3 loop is CASGQMNTEAFF. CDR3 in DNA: TGTGCCAGCGGACAGATGAACACTGAAGCTTTCTTT.

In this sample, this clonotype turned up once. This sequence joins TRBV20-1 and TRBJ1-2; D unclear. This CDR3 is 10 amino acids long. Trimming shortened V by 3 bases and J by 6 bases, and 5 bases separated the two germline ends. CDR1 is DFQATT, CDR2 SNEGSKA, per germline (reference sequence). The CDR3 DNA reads TGCAGTGCTAGCCTGGATGGCTACACCTTC. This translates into CSASLDGYTF.

DNA for the CDR3: TGTGCCAGCAGTTATGGTCTTCACAGGGTCACTGAAGCTTTCTTT. Translated: CASSYGLHRVTEAFF. The chain has TRBV6-5 and TRBJ1-1, with D perhaps matching TRBD1 (6 bases). The CDR3 is 15 residues long. Between the trimmed V and J ends, which lost 3 bases and 4 bases, there was a span of 15 bases. Germline CDR1 and CDR2: MNHEY and SVGAGI.

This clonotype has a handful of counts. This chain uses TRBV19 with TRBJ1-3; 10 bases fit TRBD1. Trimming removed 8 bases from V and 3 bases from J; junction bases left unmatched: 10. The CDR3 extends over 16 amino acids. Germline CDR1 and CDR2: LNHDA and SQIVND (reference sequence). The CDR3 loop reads CASVSGTGAVGNTIYF. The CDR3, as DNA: TGTGCCAGTGTTTCCGGGACAGGGGCTGTTGGAAACACCATATATTTT.

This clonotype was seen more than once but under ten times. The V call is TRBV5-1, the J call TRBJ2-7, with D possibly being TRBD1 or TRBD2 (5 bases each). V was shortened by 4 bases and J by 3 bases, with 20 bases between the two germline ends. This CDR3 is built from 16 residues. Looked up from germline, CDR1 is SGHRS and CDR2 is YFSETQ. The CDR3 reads CASSHLRSGPDYEQYF. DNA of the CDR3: TGCGCCAGCAGCCACTTAAGGTCGGGACCCGACTACGAGCAGTACTTC.

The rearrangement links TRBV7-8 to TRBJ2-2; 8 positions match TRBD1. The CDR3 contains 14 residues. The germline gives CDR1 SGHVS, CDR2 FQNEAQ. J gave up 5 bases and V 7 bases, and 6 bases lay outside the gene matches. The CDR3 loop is CASKDRGMTGELFF. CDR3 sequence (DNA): TGTGCCAGCAAAGACAGGGGAATGACCGGGGAGCTGTTTTTT.

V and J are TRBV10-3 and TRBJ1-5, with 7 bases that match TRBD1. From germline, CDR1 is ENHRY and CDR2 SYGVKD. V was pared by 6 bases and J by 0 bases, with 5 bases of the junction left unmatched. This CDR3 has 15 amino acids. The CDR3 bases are TGTGCCATCAGCCCTACAGGGGATAGCAATCAGCCCCAGCATTTT. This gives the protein CAISPTGDSNQPQHF.